Sequencing of this TCR beta chain was carried out in a study of control samples from healthy donors and cancer patients (dated by TCRdb to the early 2020s). Regarding this clone: No antigen is known for it. Qualities for individual bases were not recorded, and no much larger clone is one base off.

Compared with germline, V lacks 6 bases and J lacks 4 bases; bases without a gene match: 5. In the germline V gene, CDR1 corresponds to MNHEY and CDR2 to SVGAGI. The cysteine opens and the phenylalanine closes a CDR3 of 14 amino acids. Here the CDR3 DNA is all that survives: 42 bases in frame from base 1. Libraries were constructed by the immunoSEQ multiplex PCR assay. Not all clones reach the TCRdb copy of this immuneACCESS table, which keeps in-frame sequences only. Checked studies attribute under half of the gap to unresolved V genes and leave the rest unexplained. The sample has tens of thousands of clones on record, around 89% of them singletons. Approximately 14% of the sample lies in the top ten.

The sample comprised blood. The clonotype comes from a woman in her 70s in good health. The chain was built from TRBV6-5 and TRBJ2-7; 11 bases in the middle match TRBD1. CDR3 loop: CASRRTGGRYEQYF. The DNA sequence is TGTGCCAGCAGACGGACAGGGGGCAGGTACGAGCAGTACTTC.